What follows are 22 T cell receptor beta chains derived from one specimen sequenced in a study of beta chain features in type 1 diabetes. Points from the study as a whole: Shorter TCRB CDR3s, moderately but significantly so, marked every one of the four CD4+ subsets in Type 1 diabetes patients.

The authors reverse transcribed all of the isolated RNA, so sequencing captured expressed TCRB transcripts. Sequencing was performed with immunoSEQ multiplex PCR; in TCRdb, only in-frame clones are kept and a portion is missing. The repertoire has 300,000 to 350,000 clones, 9.3% of them found once; the top ten carry roughly 1%. Their specific antigens are unknown. What was sequenced was central memory CD4+ T cells from blood. These receptors all stem from a man aged 30-40 years with type 1 diabetes.

This clone was picked up a small number of times. The V call is TRBV18, the J call TRBJ1-1; D not resolved. V gave up 3 bases and J gave up 1 base, with 6 bases separating them. The germline V gene has CDR1 KGHSH and CDR2 LQKENI. This CDR3 has 13 amino acids. The CDR3 nucleotides are TGTGCCAGCTCACCTGCGGCGAACACTGAAGCTTTCTTT. Protein sequence: CASSPAANTEAFF.

The chain recombines TRBV30 with TRBJ2-2; 7 bases align to TRBD1. This CDR3 is built from 16 residues. Trimming removed 8 bases from V and 1 base from J; junction bases left unmatched: 13. Germline V gives CDR1 GTSNPN, CDR2 SVGIG (reference sequence). CDR3 nucleotide sequence: TGTGCCGGCAGGGTGGTGGGACAGTTGAACACCGGGGAGCTGTTTTTT. Translation: CAGRVVGQLNTGELFF.

This clone has just a few counts. The chain employs TRBV29-1 and TRBJ1-4; 7 nucleotides agree with TRBD1. The ends lost 7 bases at V and 6 bases at J; junction bases unmatched: 14. The germline V gene encodes CDR1 SQVTM and CDR2 ANQGSEA. There are 15 residues in the CDR3. As DNA, the CDR3 is TGCAGCGCGGGCGGATTGGGAGGGGGCGATGAAAAACTGTTTTTT. Translating it yields CSAGGLGGGDEKLFF.

J is TRBJ2-6 and V is TRBV7-6; no clear D gene. The V end lost 6 bases, the J end lost 2 bases, and 11 bases lay between the germline ends. The CDR3 sequence is 15 residues long. The V gene's germline CDR1 is SGHVS and CDR2 FNYEAQ. The CDR3 reads CASSSRSAGANVLTF. The DNA for the CDR3 is TGTGCCAGCAGTTCGCGGAGCGCTGGGGCCAACGTCCTGACTTTC.

CDR3 amino acids: CASRSTGHHNGYEQYF. As DNA, the CDR3 is TGCGCCAGCCGCTCCACTGGACATCATAACGGGTACGAGCAGTACTTC. The genes are TRBV5-1 and TRBJ2-7; D is possibly TRBD1 (5 bases). V lost 7 bases and J lost 4, with 24 bases in between. The CDR3 sequence is 16 residues long. The germline V gene has CDR1 SGHRS and CDR2 YFSETQ.

This rearrangement joins TRBV5-1 to TRBJ1-1; D unresolved. This CDR3 comprises 14 residues. V lost 0 bases, J lost 2 bases, and 8 bases lay in between. Germline values: CDR1 SGHRS, CDR2 YFSETQ. The CDR3, as DNA: TGCGCCAGCAGCTTGGCCGCAGATAACACTGAAGCTTTCTTT. Amino acid sequence: CASSLAADNTEAFF.

This clone was seen more than once but under ten times. The chain joins TRBV7-2 to TRBJ2-7; D is perhaps TRBD1 (6 bases). V was trimmed by 5 bases and J by 2 bases, leaving 13 bases between them. The CDR3 has 14 residues. The germline gives CDR1 SGHTA, CDR2 FQGNSA. CDR3 protein: CASSPRQDPYEQYF. Here the CDR3 DNA reads TGTGCCAGCAGCCCCAGACAGGACCCCTACGAGCAGTACTTC.

The chain employs TRBV28 and TRBJ2-5, with 7 bases identical to TRBD1. TRBJ2-7 matches the DNA end more closely, so the J call is doubtful. CDR3 length: 17 amino acids. In germline, CDR1 is MDHEN, CDR2 SYDVKM. The DNA of the CDR3 is TGTGCCAGCAGTTTGGGGGCCGGGACAGTGATACCCTACGAGCAGTACTTC. Protein product: CASSLGAGTVIPYEQYF.

There are a few counts of this clone. V gene TRBV7-2 combines with J gene TRBJ1-1; D not certain. Germline V lookup: CDR1 SGHTA, CDR2 FQGNSA. Trimming left V 5 bases short and J 0 bases short, with 10 bases between. The CDR3 runs to 14 residues. CDR3 bases: TGTGCCAGCAGCCGGGGTACGATGAACACTGAAGCTTTCTTT. This sequence encodes CASSRGTMNTEAFF.

This clone occurred a few times. The chain joins TRBV6-1 to TRBJ2-7, with D unresolved. V lost 1 base, J lost 4 bases, and 2 bases lay in between. From germline, CDR1 is MNHNS and CDR2 SASEGT. This CDR3 is built from 11 residues. Here the CDR3 reads CASSEGYEQYF. The CDR3 DNA reads TGTGCCAGCAGTGAAGGGTACGAGCAGTACTTC.

V gene TRBV28 combines with J gene TRBJ1-1; TRBD1 is a possible D gene (5 bases). Looked up from germline, CDR1 is MDHEN and CDR2 is SYDVKM. This CDR3 is 14 amino acids long. Between the trimmed V and J ends, which lost 6 bases and 5 bases, there was a span of 16 bases. The CDR3 DNA reads TGTGCCAGCAGCCCTACAGGTATGTTTACTGAAGCTTTCTTT. Its protein is CASSPTGMFTEAFF.

Only a few counts were recorded for this clone. The chain joins TRBV5-1 to TRBJ1-4, with TRBD1 identical over 8 bases. Looked up from germline, CDR1 is SGHRS and CDR2 is YFSETQ. The CDR3 totals 15 residues. The V segment lost 0 bases and the J segment 8 bases; nucleotides outside the gene matches: 6. CDR3 sequence (DNA): TGCGCCAGCAGCTTGGAGGGGACAGGAAAGGAAAAACTGTTTTTT. Protein: CASSLEGTGKEKLFF.

This clone has more than one count but fewer than ten. This chain connects TRBV4-3 to TRBJ2-1; 10 bases agree with TRBD1. V lost 1 base to trimming and J lost 8 bases; unmatched junction nucleotides: 8. Germline V CDR1 and CDR2: LGHNA, YSLEER. The length of the CDR3 is 16 residues. The CDR3 nucleotides read TGCGCCAGCAGCCAAGGGGACAGGGGAGCGGTAGATGAGCAGTTCTTC. This sequence encodes CASSQGDRGAVDEQFF.

This chain connects TRBV19 to TRBJ1-2; TRBD1 is a possible D gene (5 bases). This CDR3 has 13 residues. From germline, CDR1 is LNHDA and CDR2 SQIVND (reference sequence). Between the trimmed V and J ends, which lost 5 bases and 5 bases, there was a span of 12 bases. The chain's CDR3 is CASSADGAYGYTF. The DNA for the CDR3 is TGTGCCAGTAGTGCCGACGGGGCTTATGGCTACACCTTC.

The chain employs TRBV6-1 and TRBJ1-2, with 8 bases fitting TRBD1. V shed 0 bases and J 7 bases; nucleotides not matched to a gene: 7. The length of the CDR3 is 15 residues. CDR1 and CDR2 (germline): MNHNS, SASEGT. CDR3 sequence (DNA): TGTGCCAGCAGTGAAGCGTGGACAGGGATGTCTGGCTACACCTTC. It encodes CASSEAWTGMSGYTF.

A few counts support this clone. The chain employs TRBV2 and TRBJ1-6, with TRBD1 as a possible D gene (5 bases). Germline CDR1 SNHLY, CDR2 FYNNEI. The CDR3 spans 14 residues. The germline V and J ends were trimmed by 7 bases and 6 bases, with 13 bases remaining between them. CDR3 in amino acids: CASKEGRGNSPLHF. The CDR3 DNA reads as TGTGCCAGCAAGGAAGGGAGGGGTAATTCACCCCTCCACTTT.

In its sample, this clone was seen a few times. This chain joins TRBV2 and TRBJ1-5, with D unclear. Germline values: CDR1 SNHLY, CDR2 FYNNEI. V gave up 7 bases and J gave up 4 bases, with 14 bases separating them. The length of the CDR3 is 14 residues. The CDR3 sequence: CASTLEGGNQPQHF. In DNA form, the CDR3 reads TGTGCCAGCACCCTGGAGGGTGGAAATCAGCCCCAGCATTTT.

This clone came up many times. Within the sample, other DNA sequences also encode this same CDR3. The V gene is TRBV18, the J gene TRBJ1-3; D perhaps matches TRBD1 (5 bases). The V end lost 3 bases, the J end lost 8 bases, and 5 bases lay between the germline ends. In germline, CDR1 is KGHSH, CDR2 LQKENI. The CDR3 totals 11 residues. This chain's CDR3 is CASSPGDTIYF. DNA of the CDR3: TGTGCCAGCTCACCGGGGGACACCATATATTTT.

This chain connects TRBV5-4 to TRBJ2-2; D is undetermined. The ends were cut back, 8 bases at V and 5 bases at J, with 10 bases in the middle. Germline loops: CDR1 SGHNT, CDR2 YYREEE (reference sequence). This CDR3 region has 12 residues. The CDR3 is CASSMETGELFF. In DNA form, the CDR3 reads TGTGCCAGTAGTATGGAAACCGGGGAGCTGTTTTTT.

The chain employs TRBV6-7 and TRBJ2-1, with 11 bases identical to TRBD1. TRBV6-7 is annotated as an ORF whose role is uncertain. The CDR3 contains 16 residues. J gave up 7 bases and V 6 bases, and 11 bases lay outside the gene matches. The CDR3 protein is CASSDKPGTGGNEQFF. CDR3 nucleotides: TGTGCCAGCAGCGACAAACCCGGGACAGGGGGGAATGAGCAGTTCTTC.

The chain recombines TRBV4-3 with TRBJ2-7, with 8 positions matching TRBD2. Germline V CDR1 and CDR2: LGHNA, YSLEER. V was pared by 1 base and J by 3 bases, with 5 bases of the junction left unmatched. This CDR3 spans 15 amino acids. DNA for the CDR3: TGCGCCAGCAGCCAAGGAGCGGGGGCCGTCTACGAGCAGTACTTC. Its translation is CASSQGAGAVYEQYF.

In this sample, this clone turned up many times. The CDR3 DNA reads as TGTGCCATCAGTGATGAGGGAGGGTCCTTCACTGAAGCTTTCTTT. Its translation: CAISDEGGSFTEAFF. The V and J genes are TRBV10-3 and TRBJ1-1; D is undetermined. This CDR3 comprises 15 residues. Germline CDR1 and CDR2: ENHRY and SYGVKD. V was trimmed by 3 bases and J by 4 bases, leaving 15 bases between them.